The source of this TCR beta chain is a study of PD-1 blockade in mismatch repair-deficient tumors. TCRdb's table, derived via immunoSEQ multiplex PCR, lists solely in-frame clones and lacks some. Among about 84,000 clones listed, more than 65% were seen once. Sample: peripheral blood, taken 12 weeks after starting pembrolizumab. The sequence came from an adult with mismatch repair-deficient cancer.

This CDR3 reads CASSIILRGGAPGYTF. For the CDR3, the DNA is TGTGCCAGTAGTATAATCCTACGAGGCGGTGCCCCTGGCTACACCTTC. The chain recombines TRBV19 with TRBJ1-2, with D unresolved. The V gene lost 2 bases and the J gene lost 7 bases, with 20 bases spanning the gap. The CDR3 totals 16 residues. Germline V gives CDR1 LNHDA, CDR2 SQIVND (reference sequence).